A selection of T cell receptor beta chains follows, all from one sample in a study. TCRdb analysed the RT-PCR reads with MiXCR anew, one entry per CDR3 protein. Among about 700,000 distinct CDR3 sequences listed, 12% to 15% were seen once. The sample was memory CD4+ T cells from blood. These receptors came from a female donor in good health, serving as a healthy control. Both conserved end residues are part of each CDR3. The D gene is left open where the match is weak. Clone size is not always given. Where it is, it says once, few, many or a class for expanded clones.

TGTGCCAGCAGCTTGGGGCAGCCTGGAAACACCATATATTTT | CASSLGQPGNTIYF | TRBJ1-3 | - | TRBV5-6 | few
TGCGCCAGCAGCACGGGATTGGAGACCCAGTACTTC | CASSTGLETQYF | TRBJ2-5 | - | TRBV5-1 | -
TGTGCCAGCAGCTTAGTCGCGGGGGCAACTGGAAACACCATATATTTT | CASSLVAGATGNTIYF | TRBJ1-3 | - | TRBV7-2 | few
TGTGCCAGGACCGGGACTAGTGGTGACAATGAGCAGTTCTTC | CARTGTSGDNEQFF | TRBJ2-1 | - | TRBV21-1 | -
TGCAGCGTTGCGGTCGGAGTAAGCACCGGGGAGCTGTTTTTT | CSVAVGVSTGELFF | TRBJ2-2 | - | TRBV29-1 | many
TGTGCCAGCAGGCGGGGACTAGCGGAAGAGACCCAGTACTTC | CASRRGLAEETQYF | TRBJ2-5 | TRBD2 | TRBV28 | -
TGTGCCAGTAGCCCGGGACAGGGCAGAAACACCATATATTTT | CASSPGQGRNTIYF | TRBJ1-3 | TRBD1 | TRBV19 | -
TGTGCCAGCAGTTTATCGCGTTTACCGGGGGCAGAGACCCAGTACTTC | CASSLSRLPGAETQYF | TRBJ2-5 | - | TRBV27 | -
TGTGCCATCAGTACAGACAATGAGCAGTTCTTC | CAISTDNEQFF | TRBJ2-1 | - | TRBV10-3 | few
TGTGCCACCAGTGATGGGACGTTCGACTCTGGAAACACCATATATTTT | CATSDGTFDSGNTIYF | TRBJ1-3 | - | TRBV24-1 | -
TGTGCTAGTGGTTCAGGGTCATCCTACAATGAGCAGTTCTTC | CASGSGSSYNEQFF | TRBJ2-1 | - | TRBV12-5 | -
TGCGCCAGCAGCCCCCCTGGACAGGCGTCCGGGGAGCTGTTTTTT | CASSPPGQASGELFF | TRBJ2-2 | TRBD1 | TRBV5-1 | few
TGTGCCAGCAGTTCAGTTACAGGGAGTGGTCCTGGAAACACCATATATTTT | CASSSVTGSGPGNTIYF | TRBJ1-3 | - | TRBV6-5 | few
TGTGCCAGCAGAGGGACCACAGATACGCAGTATTTT | CASRGTTDTQYF | TRBJ2-3 | - | TRBV6-6 | -
TGCAGTGCTAGAATAGGGCGACTAGCTAACGAGCAGTACTTC | CSARIGRLANEQYF | TRBJ2-7 | TRBD2 | TRBV20-1 | many